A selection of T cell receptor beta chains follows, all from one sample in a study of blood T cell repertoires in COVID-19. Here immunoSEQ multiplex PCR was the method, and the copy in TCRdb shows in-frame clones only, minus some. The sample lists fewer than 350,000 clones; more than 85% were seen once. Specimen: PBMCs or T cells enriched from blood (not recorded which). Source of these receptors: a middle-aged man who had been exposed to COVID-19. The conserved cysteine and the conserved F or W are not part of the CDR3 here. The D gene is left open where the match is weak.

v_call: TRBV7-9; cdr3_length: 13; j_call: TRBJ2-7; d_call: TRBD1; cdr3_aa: ASSARTGPSYEQY
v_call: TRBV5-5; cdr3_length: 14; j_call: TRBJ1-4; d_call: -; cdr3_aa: ASSLQGHSTNEKLF
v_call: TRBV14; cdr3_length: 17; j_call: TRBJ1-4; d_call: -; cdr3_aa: ASSQDPVSPENRSGKLF
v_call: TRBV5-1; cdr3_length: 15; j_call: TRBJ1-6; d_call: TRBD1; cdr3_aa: ASSLTGQGRLNSPLH
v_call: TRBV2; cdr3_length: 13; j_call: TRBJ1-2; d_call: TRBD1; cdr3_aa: ASSEGGQGNYGYT
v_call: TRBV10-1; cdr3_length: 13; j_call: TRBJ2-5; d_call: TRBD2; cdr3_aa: ASSVLAGGRETQY
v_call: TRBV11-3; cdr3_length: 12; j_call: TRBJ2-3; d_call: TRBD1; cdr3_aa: ASSLATGQDTQY
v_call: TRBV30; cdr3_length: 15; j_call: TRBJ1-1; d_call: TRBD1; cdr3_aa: AWKSVRNRGLGTEAF
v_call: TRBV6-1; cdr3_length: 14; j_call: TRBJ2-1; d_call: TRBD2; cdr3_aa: ASSEARGVANNEQF
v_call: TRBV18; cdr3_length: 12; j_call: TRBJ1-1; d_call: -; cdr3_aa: ASSPLEGNTEAF
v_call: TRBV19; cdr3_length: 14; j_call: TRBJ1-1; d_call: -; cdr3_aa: ASSTRGGAYDTEAF
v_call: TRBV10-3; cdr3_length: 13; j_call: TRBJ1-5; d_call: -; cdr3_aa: AISGGAETNQPQH
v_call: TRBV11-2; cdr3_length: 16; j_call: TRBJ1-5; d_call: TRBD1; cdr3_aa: ASSLGMTGGEVGQPQH
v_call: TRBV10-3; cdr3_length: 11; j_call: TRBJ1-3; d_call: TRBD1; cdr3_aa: AIRGQGDYTIY
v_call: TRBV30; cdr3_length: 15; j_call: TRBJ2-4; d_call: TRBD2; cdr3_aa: AWSVGLAGGPGNIQY
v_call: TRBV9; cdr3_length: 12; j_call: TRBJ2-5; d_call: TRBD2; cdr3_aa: ASTSGSGFETQY
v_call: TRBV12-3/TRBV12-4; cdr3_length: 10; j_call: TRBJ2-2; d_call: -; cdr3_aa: ASSGITGELF
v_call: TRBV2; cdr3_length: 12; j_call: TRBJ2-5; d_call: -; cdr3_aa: ASRTAGWAETQY
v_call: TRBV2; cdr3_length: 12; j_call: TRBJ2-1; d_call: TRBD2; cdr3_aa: ASRAGVDHNEQF
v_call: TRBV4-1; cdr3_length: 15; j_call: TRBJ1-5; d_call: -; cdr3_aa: ASSQEEGRVGNQPQH
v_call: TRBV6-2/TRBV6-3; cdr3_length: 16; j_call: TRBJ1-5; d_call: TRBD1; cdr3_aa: ASSPDRGRVWGNQPQH
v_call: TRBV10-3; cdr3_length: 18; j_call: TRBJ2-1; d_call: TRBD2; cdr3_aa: AISESGTDLGLAGPNEQF
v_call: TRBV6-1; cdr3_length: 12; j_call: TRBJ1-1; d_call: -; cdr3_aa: ASSDLQGHTEAF
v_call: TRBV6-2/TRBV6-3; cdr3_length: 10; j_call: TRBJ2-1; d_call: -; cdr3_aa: ASSERLPSQF
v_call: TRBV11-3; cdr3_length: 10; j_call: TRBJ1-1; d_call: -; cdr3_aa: ASSLSNTEAF
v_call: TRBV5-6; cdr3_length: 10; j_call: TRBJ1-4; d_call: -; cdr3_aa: ASSYPQEKLF
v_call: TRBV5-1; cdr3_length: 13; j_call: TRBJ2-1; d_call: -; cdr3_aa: ASSLRSGPYNEQF
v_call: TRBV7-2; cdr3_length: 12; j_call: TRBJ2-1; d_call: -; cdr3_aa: ASSPNSGGNEQF
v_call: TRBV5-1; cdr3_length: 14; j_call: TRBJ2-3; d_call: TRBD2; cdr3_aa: ASSGTLAGVADTQY
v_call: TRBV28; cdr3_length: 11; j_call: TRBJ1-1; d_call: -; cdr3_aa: ASSLTTFLEAF
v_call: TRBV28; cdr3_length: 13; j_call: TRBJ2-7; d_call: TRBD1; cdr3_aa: ASSPTLGQHYEQY
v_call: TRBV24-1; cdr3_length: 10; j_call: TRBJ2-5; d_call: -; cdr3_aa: ATSDSYLTQY
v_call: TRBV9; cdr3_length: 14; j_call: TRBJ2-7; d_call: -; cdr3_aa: ASSVDGTPRPYEQY
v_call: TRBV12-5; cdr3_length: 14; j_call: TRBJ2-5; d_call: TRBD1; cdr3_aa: ASGWGTATTQETQY
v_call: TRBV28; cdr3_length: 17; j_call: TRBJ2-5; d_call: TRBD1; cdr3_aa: ASSLFKGTGALLVETQY
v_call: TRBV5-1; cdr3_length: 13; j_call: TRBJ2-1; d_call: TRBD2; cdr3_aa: ASHLTSGSNYEQF
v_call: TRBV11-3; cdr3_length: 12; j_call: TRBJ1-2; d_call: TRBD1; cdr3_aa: ASSFKGTGEGYT
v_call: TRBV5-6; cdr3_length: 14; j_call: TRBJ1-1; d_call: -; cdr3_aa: ASSLGSAGRFAEAF
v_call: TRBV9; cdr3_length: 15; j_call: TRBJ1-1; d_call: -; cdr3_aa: ASSVSPRQGMNTEAF
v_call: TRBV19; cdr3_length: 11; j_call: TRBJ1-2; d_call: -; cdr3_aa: ASSMRSSYGYT
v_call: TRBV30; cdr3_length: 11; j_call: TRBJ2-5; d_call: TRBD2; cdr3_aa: ASTPGGEETQY
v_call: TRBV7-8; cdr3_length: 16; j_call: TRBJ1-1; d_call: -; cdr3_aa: ASSLEVFAGQRNTEAF
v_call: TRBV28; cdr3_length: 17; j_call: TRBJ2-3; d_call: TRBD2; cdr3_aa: ASTGTEPTSGSGTDTQY
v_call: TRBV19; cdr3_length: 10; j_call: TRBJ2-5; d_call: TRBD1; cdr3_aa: ASSWTGETQY
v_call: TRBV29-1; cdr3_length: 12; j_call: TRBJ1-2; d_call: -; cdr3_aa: SALNPTGRYGYT
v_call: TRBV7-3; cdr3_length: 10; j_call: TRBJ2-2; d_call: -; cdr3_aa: ASSHAAGELF
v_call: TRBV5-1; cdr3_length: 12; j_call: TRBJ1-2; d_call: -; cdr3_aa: ASSAKTENYGYT
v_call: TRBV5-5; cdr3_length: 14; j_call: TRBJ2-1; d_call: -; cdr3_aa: ASSLVGLTDYNEQF
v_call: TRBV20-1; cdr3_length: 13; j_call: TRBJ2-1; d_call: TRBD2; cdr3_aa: SASSGRRSYNEQF
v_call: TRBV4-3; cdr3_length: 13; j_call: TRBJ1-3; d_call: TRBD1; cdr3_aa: ASRLDRFSGNTIY
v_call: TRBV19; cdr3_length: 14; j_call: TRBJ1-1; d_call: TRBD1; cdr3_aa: ASSQQGAGVNTEAF
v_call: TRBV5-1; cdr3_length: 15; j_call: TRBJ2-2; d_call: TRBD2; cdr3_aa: ASSLRTSGIFTGELF
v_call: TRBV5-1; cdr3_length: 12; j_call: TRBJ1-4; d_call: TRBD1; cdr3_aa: ASRQGATNEKLF
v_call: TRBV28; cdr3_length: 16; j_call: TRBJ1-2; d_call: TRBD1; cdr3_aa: ASSRDSDMNLPSYGYT
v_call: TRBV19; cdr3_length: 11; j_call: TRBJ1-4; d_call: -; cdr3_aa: ASSMWGDEKLF